This T cell receptor beta chain originates from a study of T cell repertoires in cytomegalovirus infection. Study context: CMV epitopes in the study were HLA-C-restricted (recently identified) and HLA-B-restricted (well studied). Public TCR beta signatures were indicative of both CMV infection and a matching HLA type.

Study-wide results and caveats: People with CMV and the relevant HLA were identified by cumulative public TCR beta family frequency. CMV-specific HLA-C-restricted TCR beta clonotypes dominated the ex vivo response.

Details on this clonotype: The antigen is unknown.

TCRdb called the reads again in MiXCR, with one record for every CDR3 protein. Of some 700,000 distinct CDR3 sequences listed, roughly 36% are singletons. The clonotype comes from a human donor in good health (CMV status not recorded). Some clones in this sample may be carry-over from other donors' samples. This material consisted of cultured PBMCs, taken from culture after CMV antigen stimulation.

The CDR3 DNA follows: TGTGCCAGCAGCTTGTACGTAACAGGGGGCCATGGCTACACCTTC. It specifies CASSLYVTGGHGYTF. V usage is TRBV5-4 and J usage is TRBJ1-2; 9 bases are shared with TRBD1. The V and J ends lost 1 base and 6 bases, in that order; junction bases with no gene match: 7. There are 15 residues in the CDR3. From germline, CDR1 is SGHNT and CDR2 YYREEE (reference sequence).